The entry below describes one TCR beta chain. The PCR ran on 60 Vbeta and 13 Jbeta primers. Assay: immunoSEQ multiplex PCR; the TCRdb copy retains only in-frame clones and omits some. The sample includes 150,000 to 200,000 clones, around 80% of them seen just once. The data were taken from a study of cytomegalovirus exposure and HLA in healthy donors. Sequenced sample: PBMCs. This sequence originates from a woman between 18 and 29 years old in good health and CMV-seropositive.

As DNA, the CDR3 is TGCGCCAGCAGCCTCCTTCCGGTGGTTTCTGAAGCTTTCTTT. Protein sequence: CASSLLPVVSEAFF. The rearrangement links TRBV4-1 to TRBJ1-1; D not resolved. Germline V CDR1 and CDR2: MGHRA, YSYEKL. The CDR3 loop spans 14 amino acids. V shed 4 bases and J shed 6 bases, with 15 bases lying between them.